These T cell receptor beta chains were read from a single sample in a study of naive and memory T cell subsets. Using its own MiXCR run on the UMI-ligation and nested PCR reads, TCRdb lists one record per CDR3 protein. The sample lists 150,000 or so distinct CDR3 sequences, roughly 20% occurring once. The sample consisted of naive CD4+ T cells from blood. These receptor sequences come from a human donor in good health. CDR3s include the opening cysteine and the closing phenylalanine or tryptophan. The D gene is left open where the match is weak. Size values are once, few and many counts, or a class for expanded clones, and some rows have none.

TRBV27	TRBJ1-2	TRBD1	.	CASSPGQGISYTF	TGTGCCAGCAGTCCCGGACAGGGCATTAGCTACACCTTC
TRBV20-1	TRBJ2-7	.	.	CSARDPWASSAYEQYF	TGCAGTGCTAGAGATCCGTGGGCGAGTTCGGCCTACGAGCAGTACTTC
TRBV12-5	TRBJ2-5	.	.	CASSNRPGSETQYF	TGTGCTAGCAGCAATCGACCAGGTTCAGAGACCCAGTACTTC
TRBV27	TRBJ2-3	.	few	CASSLSGARTDTQYF	TGTGCCAGCAGTTTATCGGGGGCCCGCACAGATACGCAGTATTTT
TRBV5-4	TRBJ2-1	.	.	CASSPRTDPYNEQFF	TGTGCCAGCAGCCCAAGGACAGACCCTTACAATGAGCAGTTCTTC
TRBV10-3	TRBJ1-1	.	.	CAISDLKTGGTEAFF	TGTGCCATCAGTGATTTGAAAACAGGAGGCACTGAAGCTTTCTTT
TRBV10-3	TRBJ2-1	.	.	CAISENPRGDTDEQFF	TGTGCCATCAGTGAAAATCCCCGGGGAGATACGGATGAGCAGTTCTTC
TRBV12-3/TRBV12-4	TRBJ2-7	.	.	CASSLWAGEQYF	TGTGCCAGCAGTTTGTGGGCAGGCGAGCAGTACTTC
TRBV4-1	TRBJ1-5	.	few	CASSQGWGGGGQPQHF	TGCGCCAGCAGCCAAGGTTGGGGGGGCGGTGGACAGCCCCAGCATTTT
TRBV12-3/TRBV12-4	TRBJ1-3	.	many	CASSFGPGNTIYF	TGTGCCAGCAGTTTCGGACCTGGAAACACCATATATTTT
TRBV12-2	TRBJ2-6	.	.	CASRLRRGGRDSGANVLTF	TGTGCAAGTCGCTTAAGACGCGGCGGGAGAGACTCTGGGGCCAACGTCCTGACTTTC
TRBV20-1	TRBJ1-1	.	many	CSAPKGGGREAFF	TGCAGTGCGCCAAAAGGTGGCGGGAGAGAAGCTTTCTTT
TRBV18	TRBJ2-1	.	.	CASSSNNEQFF	TGTGCCAGCTCATCCAACAATGAGCAGTTCTTC
TRBV12-3/TRBV12-4	TRBJ2-1	TRBD2	.	CASSLRTSGVGGEQFF	TGTGCCAGCAGTTTACGGACTAGCGGGGTCGGGGGTGAGCAGTTCTTC
TRBV7-3	TRBJ2-6	TRBD2	.	CASSYGGAGANVLTF	TGTGCCAGCAGCTATGGGGGGGCTGGGGCCAACGTCCTGACTTTC
TRBV28	TRBJ2-7	TRBD1	.	CASIQLGTGNYEQYF	TGTGCCAGCATCCAGCTCGGGACAGGGAATTACGAGCAGTACTTC
TRBV3-1	TRBJ2-7	.	.	CASSQGVDAYEQYF	TGTGCCAGCAGCCAAGGGGTTGACGCCTACGAGCAGTACTTC